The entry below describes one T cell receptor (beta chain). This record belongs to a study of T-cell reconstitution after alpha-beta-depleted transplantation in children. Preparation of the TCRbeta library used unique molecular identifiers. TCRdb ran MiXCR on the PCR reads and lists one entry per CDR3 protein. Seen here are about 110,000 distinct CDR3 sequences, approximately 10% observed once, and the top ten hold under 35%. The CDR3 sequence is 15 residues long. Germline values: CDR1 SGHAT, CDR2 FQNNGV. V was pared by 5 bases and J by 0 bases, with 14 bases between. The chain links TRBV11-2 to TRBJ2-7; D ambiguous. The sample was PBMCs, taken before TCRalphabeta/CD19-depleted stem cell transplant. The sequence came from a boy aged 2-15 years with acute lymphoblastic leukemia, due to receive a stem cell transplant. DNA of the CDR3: TGTGCCAGCAGCCTATCGCGGTTTAGCTCCTACGAGCAGTACTTC. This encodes CASSLSRFSSYEQYF.